This T cell receptor (beta chain) is drawn from a study of T cells in Graves' hyperthyroidism and ophthalmopathy. Study-level results: Also found in blood were most expanded thyroid clonotypes above 0.001.

This clonotype turned up a few times. Its antigen is still unknown. The CDR3 length is 15 residues. CDR1 is SGHRS and CDR2 is YFSETQ in the germline V gene. Trimming cost V 7 bases and J 1 base, with 16 bases left between them. Template material for amplifying TCR beta CDR3 regions consisted of RNA transcripts. First-round RT-PCR of the TCR CDR3 relied on the HTBI primer set. TCRdb passed the multiplex PCR reads through MiXCR, listing each CDR3 protein once. The data hold 350,000 to 400,000 distinct CDR3 sequences, with around 14% observed a single time. The receptor's source is a woman aged 60 to 75 with Graves' hyperthyroidism. Sequencing used blood. The chain employs TRBV5-1 and TRBJ2-3, with a possible D match to TRBD1 (5 bases). The CDR3 here is CASGPGHAGTDTQYF. As DNA, the CDR3 is TGCGCCAGCGGCCCCGGACACGCCGGCACAGATACGCAGTATTTT.